The 7 T cell receptor beta chains below come from one sample, sequenced in a study of blood T cell repertoires in COVID-19. Some clones are missing from TCRdb's copy, which holds only in-frame ones; the method was immunoSEQ multiplex PCR. Counted here are about 160,000 clones, about 77% occurring once; the ten biggest clones make up 11% to 15%. Sequences were obtained from peripheral blood. These TCRs come from a woman older than 75 with acute or convalescent COVID-19.

This clone has a single count. The chain links TRBV7-8 to TRBJ1-2; D is unclear. Germline lookup yields CDR1 SGHVS and CDR2 FQNEAQ. The CDR3 is 15 amino acids. V shed 3 bases and J shed 5 bases, with 16 bases lying between them. The DNA of the CDR3 is TGTGCCAGCAGCTTGGCGCCCGGGAGAGGTTATGGCTACACCTTC. It yields the protein CASSLAPGRGYGYTF.

This sequence joins TRBV10-3 and TRBJ2-1; 10 positions agree with TRBD2. V dropped 2 bases and J dropped 7; count of bases not matched to a gene: 8. This CDR3 contains 16 residues. Germline V gene data show CDR1 as ENHRY and CDR2 as SYGVKD. The CDR3 protein is CAISEISSGSRNEQFF. For the CDR3, the DNA is TGTGCCATCAGTGAGATTTCTAGCGGGAGTAGGAATGAGCAGTTCTTC.

This chain links TRBV30 with TRBJ1-3, with D maybe TRBD1 (5 bases). CDR1 and CDR2 from the germline V gene are GTSNPN and SVGIG (reference sequence). The ends were cut back, 2 bases at V and 0 bases at J, with 11 bases in the middle. The CDR3 consists of 15 residues. CDR3 sequence (DNA): TGTGCCTGGAGTTCGGGACTGAGCTCTGGAAACACCATATATTTT. Protein product: CAWSSGLSSGNTIYF.

In its sample, this clone was seen once. J is TRBJ1-2 and V is TRBV7-2; D is ambiguous. The CDR3 loop spans 15 amino acids. CDR1 and CDR2 from the germline V gene are SGHTA and FQGNSA. Trimming stripped 3 bases from V and 0 bases from J, with 11 bases between. Written as DNA, the CDR3 is TGTGCCAGCAGCTTGAGAACAGTCCCTAACTATGGCTACACCTTC. Amino acids: CASSLRTVPNYGYTF.

The chain uses TRBV15 and TRBJ2-7; D may be TRBD2 (5 bases). Deletions cut 5 bases from V and 4 bases from J, with 15 bases between. The CDR3 spans 14 residues. Germline CDR1 is LNHNV and CDR2 is YYDKDF (reference sequence). The CDR3 spells CATSEDLDWYEQYF. CDR3 nucleotides: TGTGCCACCAGCGAGGACCTGGACTGGTACGAGCAGTACTTC.

This clone was detected a few times. The CDR3 loop reads CASSLIKGTGDNTIYF. CDR3 DNA: TGTGCCAGCAGCTTAATCAAGGGCACAGGAGACAACACCATATATTTT. V gene TRBV7-9 combines with J gene TRBJ1-3; the D gene is possibly TRBD1 (5 bases). The CDR3 has 16 amino acids. Germline CDR1 is SEHNR and CDR2 is FQNEAQ (reference sequence). V shed 2 bases and J shed 7 bases, with 18 bases lying between them.

This clone was seen a handful of times. The CDR3, as DNA: TGTGCCAGCAGGGGACAGGCACCTCCAAAGACTGAAGCTTTCTTT. Translating it yields CASRGQAPPKTEAFF. V and J are TRBV28 and TRBJ1-1, with 8 bases matching TRBD1. J lost 5 bases, V lost 6 bases, and 11 bases had no gene match. Per the germline V gene, CDR1 is MDHEN and CDR2 is SYDVKM. The CDR3 has 15 residues.